This TCR beta chain was profiled in a study of shared clonotypes between healthy human individuals. This clone has a single count. Its cognate antigen is unknown. Naivety among CD8 cells was defined by CD45RO negativity and positive CCR7 selection, thereby excluding terminally differentiated effector memory CD45RA+ cells. Germline V gives CDR1 MNHEY, CDR2 SMNVEV (reference sequence). The J segment lost 0 bases and the V segment lost 5 bases, leaving 10 bases of the junction unmatched. CDR3 length: 17 amino acids. General study findings and limits: What limited the represented genetic and exposure-history diversity was the small number of donors. Rarefaction demonstrated incomplete sorted-subset sequencing despite large depth.

Original methodology: ImmunoSEQ gave junction-only sequences without quality scores, so filtering differed. Profiled with immunoSEQ multiplex PCR; TCRdb holds only in-frame clones, not every one. V and J calls and clone size come straight from that table; D and trimming were deduced from the DNA. The sample lists around 650,000 clones, approximately 96% occurring once. The chain employs TRBV27 and TRBJ2-1; 7 bases fit TRBD2. The sample comprised naive CD8+ T cells sorted from blood. The TCR comes from a young woman in good health. The CDR3 DNA sequence: TGTGCCAGCAGTCTTGGTTCTAGCGGATTCTCCTACAATGAGCAGTTCTTC. Encoded protein: CASSLGSSGFSYNEQFF.